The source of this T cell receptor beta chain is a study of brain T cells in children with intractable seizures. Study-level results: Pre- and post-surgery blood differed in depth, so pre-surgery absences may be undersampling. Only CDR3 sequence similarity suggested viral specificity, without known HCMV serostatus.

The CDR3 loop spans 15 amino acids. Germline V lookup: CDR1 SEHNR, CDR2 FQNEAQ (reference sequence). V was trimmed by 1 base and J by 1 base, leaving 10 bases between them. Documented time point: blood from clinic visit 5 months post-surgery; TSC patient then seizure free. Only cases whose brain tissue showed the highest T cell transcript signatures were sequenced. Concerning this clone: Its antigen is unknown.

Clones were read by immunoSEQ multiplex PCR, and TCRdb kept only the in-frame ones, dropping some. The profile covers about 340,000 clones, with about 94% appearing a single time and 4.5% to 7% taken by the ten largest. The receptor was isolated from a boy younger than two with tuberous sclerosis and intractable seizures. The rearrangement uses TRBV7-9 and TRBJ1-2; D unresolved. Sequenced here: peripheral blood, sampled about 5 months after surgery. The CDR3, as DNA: TGTGCCAGCAGCTTAGAAGTACTGGGTAACTATGGCTACACCTTC. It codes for CASSLEVLGNYGYTF.